Presented here are 28 T cell receptor beta chains from one specimen sequenced in a study of T cell responses to AZD1222 COVID-19 vaccine. TCRdb keeps only in-frame clones here, not all; method: immunoSEQ multiplex PCR. Of around 170,000 clones listed, around 90% are singletons. Sequencing was performed on peripheral blood, taken 28 days after the second AZD1222 dose. The receptors stem from an adult who received the AZD1222 COVID-19 vaccine.

The genes are TRBV12-3 or TRBV12-4 and TRBJ2-2, with D perhaps TRBD2 (5 bases). V lost 7 bases and J 3 bases, leaving 9 bases between the germline ends. The CDR3 is 13 residues long. CDR3 sequence (DNA): TGTGCCAGCACCGACTATTACACCGGGGAGCTGTTTTTT. Its protein is CASTDYYTGELFF.

This sequence joins TRBV4-3 and TRBJ2-2; unclear D gene. Trimming shortened V by 0 bases and J by 5 bases, and 10 bases separated the two germline ends. This CDR3 region has 15 residues. Germline CDR1 LGHNA, CDR2 YSLEER. CDR3 in amino acids: CASSQEAMATGELFF. CDR3 coding DNA: TGCGCCAGCAGCCAAGAAGCTATGGCAACCGGGGAGCTGTTTTTT.

V and J are TRBV28 and TRBJ2-1; TRBD1 matches 8 bases. Per the germline V gene, CDR1 is MDHEN and CDR2 is SYDVKM. V lost 11 bases to trimming and J lost 2 bases; unmatched junction nucleotides: 5. The CDR3 is made up of 13 amino acids. This chain's CDR3 is CASDRGTYNEQFF. CDR3 sequence (DNA): TGTGCCTCTGACAGGGGCACCTACAATGAGCAGTTCTTC.

The sample holds a few counts of this clone. Different DNA sequences within this sample yield the same CDR3. V is TRBV30 and J is TRBJ2-2; unclear D gene. Germline V CDR1 and CDR2: GTSNPN, SVGIG (reference sequence). Deletions cut 0 bases from V and 5 bases from J, with 7 bases between. CDR3 length: 13 residues. For the CDR3, the DNA is TGTGCCTGGAGTGTATTGGGGACCGGGGAGCTGTTTTTT. Its protein product is CAWSVLGTGELFF.

This rearrangement joins TRBV19 to TRBJ1-2; D not resolved. V was clipped by 2 bases and J by 0 bases, with 7 bases between them. The germline CDR1 and CDR2 sequences are LNHDA and SQIVND (reference sequence). The CDR3 has 14 residues. The CDR3 DNA reads as TGTGCCAGTAGTATACTCAGCTCTAACTATGGCTACACCTTC. Residues: CASSILSSNYGYTF.

The genes are TRBV2 and TRBJ1-2, with D perhaps TRBD1 (5 bases). V was shortened by 7 bases and J by 1 base, with 13 bases between the two germline ends. Germline V gene sequence: CDR1 SNHLY, CDR2 FYNNEI. The CDR3 consists of 14 residues. The CDR3 protein is CASNKDTLNYGYTF. The CDR3 DNA sequence: TGTGCCAGCAATAAGGACACACTTAACTATGGCTACACCTTC.

V gene TRBV29-1 combines with J gene TRBJ2-7, with D hard to call. This CDR3 is built from 12 residues. Germline CDR1 SQVTM, CDR2 ANQGSEA. Trimming pared 3 bases from V and 1 base from J, leaving 7 bases between. The CDR3: CSVELPSYEQYF. The CDR3 DNA is TGCAGCGTTGAGCTACCTTCCTACGAGCAGTACTTC.

The V call is TRBV3-1 (or the pseudogene TRBV3-2), the J call TRBJ1-1; unclear D gene. The germline V and J ends were trimmed by 3 bases and 5 bases, with 19 bases remaining between them. The germline gives CDR1 LGHDT, CDR2 YNNKEL (reference sequence). This CDR3 is 16 amino acids long. CDR3 coding DNA: TGTGCCAGCAGCCATGGAGGAGTTGCCCTGGGGACTGAAGCTTTCTTT. Residues: CASSHGGVALGTEAFF.

The CDR3 loop reads CASNSHMNTEAFF. The CDR3 DNA is TGTGCCAGCAATAGCCACATGAACACTGAAGCTTTCTTT. This rearrangement joins TRBV6-1 to TRBJ1-1; D not resolved. The CDR3 sequence is 13 residues long. The V gene's germline CDR1 is MNHNS and CDR2 SASEGT. Trimming removed 7 bases at V and 0 bases at J, with 9 bases between.

This sequence joins TRBV4-1 and TRBJ2-1, with 8 bases that match TRBD1. Germline lookup yields CDR1 MGHRA and CDR2 YSYEKL. CDR3 length: 20 amino acids. After removal of 5 bases from V and 0 bases from J, the junction contained 18 bases not matched to a gene. The CDR3 loop is CASSKDREGLKGPSYNEQFF. The CDR3 region has the DNA TGCGCCAGCAGCAAGGACAGGGAAGGCCTGAAAGGCCCCTCCTACAATGAGCAGTTCTTC.

The chain is built from TRBV10-3 and TRBJ2-5; maybe TRBD1 (5 bases). Germline V gives CDR1 ENHRY, CDR2 SYGVKD. There are 14 residues in the CDR3. V shed 5 bases and J shed 3 bases, with 13 bases lying between them. CDR3 residues: CAISRGAEEETQYF. CDR3 nucleotides: TGTGCCATCAGTCGTGGGGCCGAGGAAGAGACCCAGTACTTC.

This clone was observed a single time. The rearrangement uses TRBV4-1 and TRBJ2-7; possibly TRBD1 for D (5 bases). Germline CDR1 is MGHRA and CDR2 is YSYEKL. The CDR3 loop spans 14 amino acids. V lost 4 bases to trimming and J lost 4 bases, with 14 bases between them. The CDR3 sequence is CASSPRAEQYEQYF. In nucleotides, the CDR3 is TGCGCCAGCAGCCCCAGGGCGGAACAATACGAGCAGTACTTC.

This clone occurred once. This chain uses TRBV12-3 or TRBV12-4 with TRBJ1-1; D is ambiguous. This CDR3 has 12 residues. The ends were cut back, 5 bases at V and 7 bases at J, with 11 bases in the middle. Here the CDR3 DNA reads TGTGCCAGCAGTCTCTTACAGCTTGAAGCTTTCTTT. Translated: CASSLLQLEAFF.

The chain joins TRBV5-3 to TRBJ2-2; D might be TRBD2 (5 bases). TRBV5-3 falls under the ORF class, with uncertain function. CDR3 length: 11 amino acids. V was trimmed by 9 bases and J by 12 bases, leaving 15 bases between them. The CDR3 protein is CAKVRAGKLFF. CDR3 coding DNA: TGTGCCAAAGTGCGGGCGGGTAAGCTGTTTTTT.

The chain employs TRBV7-8 and TRBJ2-7; 7 nucleotides agree with TRBD1. The CDR3 sequence is 14 residues long. V was pared by 5 bases and J by 0 bases, with 4 bases of the junction left unmatched. The V gene's germline CDR1 is SGHVS and CDR2 FQNEAQ. The CDR3 DNA is TGTGCCAGCAGCGCACAGGGGAGCTCCTACGAGCAGTACTTC. It specifies CASSAQGSSYEQYF.

This rearrangement joins TRBV30 to TRBJ1-4, with 10 bases matching TRBD1. V lost 2 bases, J lost 4 bases, and 4 bases stayed unmatched. The CDR3 extends over 15 amino acids. The germline V gene encodes CDR1 GTSNPN and CDR2 SVGIG (reference sequence). In DNA form, the CDR3 reads TGTGCCTGGAGTCGACAGGGGGCCTTTAATGAAAAACTGTTTTTT. Translating gives CAWSRQGAFNEKLFF. The entire variable domain, with the rest obtained from reference TRBV30 and TRBJ1-4, is as follows: SQTIHQWPATLVQPVGSPLSLECTVEGTSNPNLYWYRQAAGRGLQLLFYSVGIGQISSEVPQNLSASRPQDRQFILSSKKLLLSDSGFYLCAWSRQGAFNEKLFFGSGTQLSVL.

This sequence joins TRBV6-5 and TRBJ1-2; the match to TRBD1 covers 7 bases. Per the germline V gene, CDR1 is MNHEY and CDR2 is SVGAGI. The CDR3 contains 14 residues. The J segment lost 5 bases and the V segment lost 4 bases, leaving 7 bases of the junction unmatched. DNA of the CDR3: TGTGCCAGCAGTTCCTCGACAGGGTCGTATGGCTACACCTTC. Translating it yields CASSSSTGSYGYTF.

CDR3 amino acids: CASSISDYGYTF. For the CDR3, the DNA is TGTGCCAGTAGTATAAGCGACTATGGCTACACCTTC. V usage is TRBV19 and J usage is TRBJ1-2, with no clear D. Trimming left V 2 bases short and J 3 bases short, with 4 bases between. The CDR3 totals 12 residues. CDR1 and CDR2 (germline): LNHDA, SQIVND (reference sequence). The full variable domain, completed using reference TRBV19 and TRBJ1-2, is DGGITQSPKYLFRKEGQNVTLSCEQNLNHDAMYWYRQDPGQGLRLIYYSQIVNDFQKGDIAEGYSVSREKKESFPLTVTSAQKNPTAFYLCASSISDYGYTFGSGTRLTVV.

The rearrangement uses TRBV28 and TRBJ2-2; no reliable D call. The CDR3 is made up of 15 amino acids. Germline V gene data show CDR1 as MDHEN and CDR2 as SYDVKM. V was pared by 3 bases and J by 1 base, with 9 bases between. CDR3 bases: TGTGCCAGCAGTTTGGTACAGCTGAACACCGGGGAGCTGTTTTTT. As protein: CASSLVQLNTGELFF.

The chain uses TRBV2 and TRBJ2-7; D remains ambiguous. With 3 bases removed from V and 2 bases from J, the gap between germline ends came to 14 bases. The germline gives CDR1 SNHLY, CDR2 FYNNEI. This CDR3 is 15 amino acids long. The CDR3 loop is CASSEFTGGTYEQYF. As DNA, the CDR3 is TGTGCCAGCAGTGAGTTTACGGGCGGAACCTACGAGCAGTACTTC.

This chain links TRBV7-3 with TRBJ2-2; no clear D gene. The germline CDR1 and CDR2 sequences are SGHTA and FQGTGA. This CDR3 comprises 12 residues. Trimming took off 1 base at V and 6 bases at J, with 3 bases between the two ends. CDR3 DNA: TGTGCCAGCAGCTTAAATGCCGGGGAGCTGTTTTTT. Translated, it gives CASSLNAGELFF. Full variable domain (missing parts from reference TRBV7-3 and TRBJ2-2): GAGVSQTPSNKVTEKGKYVELRCDPISGHTALYWYRQSLGQGPEFLIYFQGTGAADDSGLPNDRFFAVRPEGSVSTLKIQRTERGDSAVYLCASSLNAGELFFGEGSRLTVL.

The chain has TRBV7-3 and TRBJ2-1; 7 nucleotides agree with TRBD1. This CDR3 spans 16 amino acids. V lost 2 bases to trimming and J lost 5 bases; unmatched junction nucleotides: 9. Germline CDR1 and CDR2: SGHTA and FQGTGA. CDR3 sequence (DNA): TGTGCCAGCAGCTTAGGTGACAGGGCCTGGGACAATGAGCAGTTCTTC. Translated, it gives CASSLGDRAWDNEQFF.

The V and J genes are TRBV7-8 and TRBJ2-7; 9 positions match TRBD2. The CDR3 loop spans 15 amino acids. The J segment lost 9 bases and the V segment lost 2 bases, leaving 11 bases of the junction unmatched. Germline lookup yields CDR1 SGHVS and CDR2 FQNEAQ. The chain's CDR3 is CASSLRAGGNRRQYF. In DNA, the CDR3 is TGTGCCAGCAGCTTAAGGGCGGGAGGGAACCGGCGGCAGTACTTC.

The V and J genes are TRBV4-2 and TRBJ2-7; D remains unclear. The CDR3 spans 14 residues. V lost 6 bases, J lost 1 base, and 13 bases lay in between. CDR1 and CDR2 (germline): LGHNA, YNFKEQ. This chain's CDR3 is CASRPSKGSYEQYF. CDR3 sequence (DNA): TGTGCCAGCAGGCCGTCAAAGGGATCCTACGAGCAGTACTTC.

The rearrangement links TRBV4-2 to TRBJ2-3, with a weak D call TRBD1 (5 bases). CDR1 is LGHNA and CDR2 is YNFKEQ in the germline V gene. The CDR3 length is 15 residues. The V end was cut by 4 bases, the J end by 2 bases, with 13 bases between. CDR3: CASSPVEGATDTQYF. For the CDR3, the DNA is TGTGCCAGCAGCCCCGTCGAAGGGGCCACAGATACGCAGTATTTT.

The chain couples TRBV9 to TRBJ2-3, with D possibly being TRBD1 (7 bases). This CDR3 contains 15 residues. Trimming removed 4 bases from V and 0 bases from J, with 12 bases in between. Germline CDR1 and CDR2: SGDLS and YYNGEE. The CDR3 sequence: CASSSTGRSTDTQYF. The DNA for the CDR3 is TGTGCCAGCAGCTCGACAGGGAGGAGCACAGATACGCAGTATTTT.

The chain links TRBV4-1 to TRBJ1-1; D gene ambiguous. The V end lost 2 bases, the J end lost 1 base, and 8 bases lay between the germline ends. Germline V gene sequence: CDR1 MGHRA, CDR2 YSYEKL. The CDR3 loop spans 14 amino acids. CDR3 DNA sequence: TGCGCCAGCAGCCAAAGGGTCGGGAACACTGAAGCTTTCTTT. Translated: CASSQRVGNTEAFF.

The V call is TRBV19, the J call TRBJ1-4; 8 bases map to TRBD1. V was clipped by 5 bases and J by 7 bases; unmatched bases: 15. The CDR3 spans 17 residues. Per germline, CDR1 LNHDA and CDR2 SQIVND (reference sequence). The CDR3 region is CASSGRRWDRSGEKLFF. CDR3 DNA sequence: TGTGCCAGTAGTGGCCGGAGATGGGACAGGTCAGGTGAAAAACTGTTTTTT.